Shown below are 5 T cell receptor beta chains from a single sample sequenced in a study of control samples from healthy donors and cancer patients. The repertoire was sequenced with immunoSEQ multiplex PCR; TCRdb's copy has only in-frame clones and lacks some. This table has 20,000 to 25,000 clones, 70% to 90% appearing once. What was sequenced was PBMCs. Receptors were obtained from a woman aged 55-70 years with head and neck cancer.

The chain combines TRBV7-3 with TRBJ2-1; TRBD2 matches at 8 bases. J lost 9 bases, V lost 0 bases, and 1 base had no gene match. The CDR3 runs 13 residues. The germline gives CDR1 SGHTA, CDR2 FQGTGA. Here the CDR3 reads CASSLTRGGEQFF. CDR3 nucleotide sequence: TGTGCCAGCAGCTTAACCCGGGGGGGTGAGCAGTTCTTC. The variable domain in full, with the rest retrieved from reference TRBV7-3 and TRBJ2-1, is GAGVSQTPSNKVTEKGKYVELRCDPISGHTALYWYRQSLGQGPEFLIYFQGTGAADDSGLPNDRFFAVRPEGSVSTLKIQRTERGDSAVYLCASSLTRGGEQFFGPGTRLTVL.

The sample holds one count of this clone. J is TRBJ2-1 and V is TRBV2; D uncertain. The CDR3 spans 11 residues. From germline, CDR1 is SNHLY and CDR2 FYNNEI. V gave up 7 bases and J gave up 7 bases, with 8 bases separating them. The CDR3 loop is CASTQVNEQFF. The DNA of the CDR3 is TGTGCCAGCACTCAGGTGAATGAGCAGTTCTTC.

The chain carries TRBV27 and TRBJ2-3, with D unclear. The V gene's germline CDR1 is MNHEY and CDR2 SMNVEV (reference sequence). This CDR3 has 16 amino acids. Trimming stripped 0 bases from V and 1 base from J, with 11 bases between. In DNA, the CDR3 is TGTGCCAGCAGTTTATCGTGGGCGGTCCGCACAGATACGCAGTATTTT. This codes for CASSLSWAVRTDTQYF.

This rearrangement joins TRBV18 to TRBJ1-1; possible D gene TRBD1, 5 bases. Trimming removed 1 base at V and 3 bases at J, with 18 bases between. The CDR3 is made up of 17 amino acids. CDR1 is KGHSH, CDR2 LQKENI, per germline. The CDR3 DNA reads TGTGCCAGCTCACCACAGGGACCTCCAACTGGTCACACTGAAGCTTTCTTT. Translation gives CASSPQGPPTGHTEAFF.

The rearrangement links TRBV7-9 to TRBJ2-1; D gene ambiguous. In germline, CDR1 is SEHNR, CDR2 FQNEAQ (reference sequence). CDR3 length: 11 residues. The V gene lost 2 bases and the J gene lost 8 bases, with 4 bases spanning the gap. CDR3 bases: TGTGCCAGCAGCTTATACGATGAGCAGTTCTTC. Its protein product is CASSLYDEQFF.